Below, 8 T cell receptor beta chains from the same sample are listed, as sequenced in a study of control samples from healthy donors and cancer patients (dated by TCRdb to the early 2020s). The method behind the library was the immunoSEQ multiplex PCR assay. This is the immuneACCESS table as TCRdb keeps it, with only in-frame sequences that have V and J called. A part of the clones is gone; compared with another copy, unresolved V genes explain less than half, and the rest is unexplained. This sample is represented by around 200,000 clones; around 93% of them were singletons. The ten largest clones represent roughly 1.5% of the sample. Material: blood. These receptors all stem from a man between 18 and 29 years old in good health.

In DNA, the CDR3 is TGCGCCAGCAGTGGGCACTCACTTTACAATGAGCAGTTCTTC. Translated: CASSGHSLYNEQFF. V gene TRBV10-2 combines with J gene TRBJ2-1; D remains unclear. This CDR3 contains 14 residues. Germline V CDR1 and CDR2: WSHSY, SAAADI. V lost 4 bases and J 4 bases, leaving 11 bases between the germline ends.

CDR3 coding DNA: TGTGCCAGCAGGTTGAGGGGCGACGTAGCCAAAAACATTCAGTACTTC. It codes for CASRLRGDVAKNIQYF. The V call is TRBV5-6, the J call TRBJ2-4, with D perhaps given as TRBD1 or TRBD2 (5 bases each). V was trimmed by 5 bases and J by 0 bases, leaving 15 bases between them. The CDR3 loop spans 16 amino acids. CDR1 is SGHDT, CDR2 YYEEEE, per germline.

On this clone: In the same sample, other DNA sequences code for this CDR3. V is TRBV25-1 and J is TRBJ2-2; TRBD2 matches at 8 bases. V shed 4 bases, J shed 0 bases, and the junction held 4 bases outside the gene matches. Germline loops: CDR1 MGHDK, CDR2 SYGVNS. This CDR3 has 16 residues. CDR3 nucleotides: TGTGCCAGCAGTGTCCGGGGGGGCGCGAACACCGGGGAGCTGTTTTTT. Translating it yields CASSVRGGANTGELFF.

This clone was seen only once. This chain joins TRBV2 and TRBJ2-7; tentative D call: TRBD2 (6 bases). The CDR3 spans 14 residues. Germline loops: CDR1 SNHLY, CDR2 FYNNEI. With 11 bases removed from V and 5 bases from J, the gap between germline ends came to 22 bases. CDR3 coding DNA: TGTGCCGTCCGGGCCCCCGCTGGGAGGAACGAGCAGTACTTC. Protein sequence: CAVRAPAGRNEQYF.

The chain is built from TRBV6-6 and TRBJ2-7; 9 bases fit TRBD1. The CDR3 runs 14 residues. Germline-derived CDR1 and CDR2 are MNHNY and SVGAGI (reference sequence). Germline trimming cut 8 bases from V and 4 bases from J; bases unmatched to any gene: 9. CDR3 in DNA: TGTGCCAGCTCGAAGGGGACAGGGACTTACGAGCAGTACTTC. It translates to CASSKGTGTYEQYF.

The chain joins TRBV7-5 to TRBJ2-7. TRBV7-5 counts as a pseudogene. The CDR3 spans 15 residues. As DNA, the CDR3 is TGTGCCAGAAGCTTAGAAGGGACCCGTACCTACGAGCAGTACTTC. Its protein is CARSLEGTRTYEQYF.

Here the CDR3 reads CASSPPGTDTQYF. The CDR3, as DNA: TGTGCCAGCTCACCACCGGGGACAGATACGCAGTATTTT. The chain carries TRBV18 and TRBJ2-3; no firm D call. Germline V gives CDR1 KGHSH, CDR2 LQKENI. Trimming took 0 bases from V and 3 from J, leaving 4 bases between them. This CDR3 is 13 amino acids long.

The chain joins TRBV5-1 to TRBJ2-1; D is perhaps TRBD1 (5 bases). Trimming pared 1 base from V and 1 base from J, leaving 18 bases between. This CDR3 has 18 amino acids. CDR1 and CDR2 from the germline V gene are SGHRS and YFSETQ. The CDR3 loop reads CASSLSWLGVGSYNEQFF. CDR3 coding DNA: TGCGCCAGCAGCTTGTCCTGGTTAGGGGTCGGGTCCTACAATGAGCAGTTCTTC.